The 27 T cell receptor beta chains in this list originate from one sample, sequenced in a study of blood T cell repertoires in COVID-19. Profiling relied on immunoSEQ multiplex PCR, and the TCRdb table lists in-frame clones only, not all of them. This table has around 47,000 clones, 80% to 90% appearing once. The sample was peripheral blood. These receptors were collected from a middle-aged man with COVID-19, enrolled during active disease.

This clone turned up a few times. This chain joins TRBV7-9 and TRBJ1-2; D is possibly TRBD1 (6 bases). The CDR3 covers 12 residues. Trimming removed 5 bases at V and 11 bases at J, with 15 bases between. Germline assignment: CDR1 SEHNR and CDR2 FQNEAQ (reference sequence). DNA of the CDR3: TGTGCCAGCAGCCCCGAGACAGGTCCTTACACCTTC. It yields the protein CASSPETGPYTF.

The J gene is TRBJ1-2, the V gene TRBV27; 9 nucleotides match TRBD1. V trimming: 6 bases; J trimming: 2 bases; junction bases outside the gene matches: 7. CDR3 size: 15 residues. The germline V gene has CDR1 MNHEY and CDR2 SMNVEV (reference sequence). For the CDR3, the DNA is TGTGCCAGCAGCCTAGGGACAGGGAGGAACTATGGCTACACCTTC. It specifies CASSLGTGRNYGYTF.

CDR3 coding DNA: TGTGCCACCAGCCCGACAGGCTCCTACGAGCAGTACTTC. As protein: CATSPTGSYEQYF. The chain has TRBV24-1 and TRBJ2-7, with D possibly TRBD1 on 6 matching bases. Trimming shortened V by 7 bases and J by 0 bases, and 9 bases separated the two germline ends. The CDR3 runs to 13 residues. Germline assignment: CDR1 KGHDR and CDR2 SFDVKD.

This rearrangement joins TRBV20-1 to TRBJ1-2; unclear D gene. The CDR3 sequence is 12 residues long. Germline values: CDR1 DFQATT, CDR2 SNEGSKA (reference sequence). The V gene lost 3 bases and the J gene lost 2 bases, with 7 bases spanning the gap. The CDR3 nucleotides are TGCAGTGCTAGTACGGTAAACTATGGCTACACCTTC. This codes for CSASTVNYGYTF.

V gene TRBV5-1 combines with J gene TRBJ2-2; possibly TRBD1 for D (6 bases). The CDR3 sequence is 17 residues long. Trimming removed 0 bases at V and 4 bases at J, with 16 bases between. Germline lookup yields CDR1 SGHRS and CDR2 YFSETQ. CDR3 residues: CASSLGGSGARTGELFF. The CDR3 DNA reads TGCGCCAGCAGCTTGGGGGGATCAGGGGCTCGCACCGGGGAGCTGTTTTTT.

The CDR3 here is CASSLVGGLNQPQHF. CDR3 nucleotide sequence: TGCGCCAGCAGCTTGGTTGGGGGACTCAATCAGCCCCAGCATTTT. The V call is TRBV5-1, the J call TRBJ1-5; TRBD1 is a possible D gene (5 bases). This CDR3 spans 15 amino acids. Germline CDR1 is SGHRS and CDR2 is YFSETQ. V was cut by 0 bases and J by 3 bases, with 10 bases left in between. The full variable domain, its missing parts supplied by reference TRBV5-1 and TRBJ1-5, is KAGVTQTPRYLIKTRGQQVTLSCSPISGHRSVSWYQQTPGQGLQFLFEYFSETQRNKGNFPGRFSGRQFSNSRSEMNVSTLELGDSALYLCASSLVGGLNQPQHFGDGTRLSIL.

The table lists this clone with a count of one. The rearrangement joins TRBV5-4 to TRBJ2-3; D ambiguous. The germline V gene encodes CDR1 SGHNT and CDR2 YYREEE (reference sequence). This CDR3 comprises 14 residues. V lost 1 base and J 1 base, leaving 7 bases between the germline ends. CDR3 loop: CASSLLAGTDTQYF. The CDR3 DNA follows: TGTGCCAGCAGCTTGTTGGCGGGCACAGATACGCAGTATTTT. The full variable domain, with the rest looked up from reference TRBV5-4 and TRBJ2-3, is ETGVTQSPTHLIKTRGQQVTLRCSSQSGHNTVSWYQQALGQGPQFIFQYYREEENGRGNFPPRFSGLQFPNYSSELNVNALELDDSALYLCASSLLAGTDTQYFGPGTRLTVL.

The V gene is TRBV14, the J gene TRBJ2-2; possible D gene TRBD1, 6 bases. The V end was cut by 4 bases, the J end by 5 bases, with 8 bases between. Germline CDR1 is SGHDN and CDR2 is FVKESK. CDR3 length: 13 amino acids. The CDR3 sequence is CASSLRGTGELFF. The CDR3 DNA sequence: TGTGCCAGCAGCCTTAGGGGGACCGGGGAGCTGTTTTTT.

This clone was counted once. The chain is built from TRBV7-9 and TRBJ1-1; D perhaps matches TRBD1 (6 bases). This CDR3 comprises 13 residues. The ends were cut back, 1 base at V and 6 bases at J, with 9 bases in the middle. CDR1 SEHNR and CDR2 FQNEAQ come from the germline V gene (reference sequence). The CDR3: CASSLEGVPEAFF. As DNA, the CDR3 is TGTGCCAGCAGCTTAGAGGGGGTTCCTGAAGCTTTCTTT. Complete variable domain (other parts from reference TRBV7-9 and TRBJ1-1): DTGVSQNPRHKITKRGQNVTFRCDPISEHNRLYWYRQTLGQGPEFLTYFQNEAQLEKSRLLSDRFSAERPKGSFSTLEIQRTEQGDSAMYLCASSLEGVPEAFFGQGTRLTVV.

This clone was observed a single time. The chain has TRBV5-1 and TRBJ2-1; 7 bases align to TRBD2. This CDR3 is 16 amino acids long. Germline V gene sequence: CDR1 SGHRS, CDR2 YFSETQ. The V gene end was trimmed by 0 bases and the J gene end by 4 bases; junction bases not matched to a gene: 7. The CDR3 nucleotides are TGCGCCAGCAGCTTGGGGCCTAGCGGCGATTACAATGAGCAGTTCTTC. Its translation: CASSLGPSGDYNEQFF.

The chain joins TRBV12-2 to TRBJ2-7; TRBD2 is the table's D call and was not checked against the DNA. TRBV12-2 is designated a pseudogene. The CDR3 is made up of 17 amino acids. The CDR3 region has the DNA TGTGCAAGTCGCTCCGAAGGCTTCCTAGCGGGGAATTACGAGCAGTACTTC. Its protein product is CASRSEGFLAGNYEQYF.

The V call is TRBV4-1, the J call TRBJ2-5, with TRBD2 matching over 14 bases. V was pared by 3 bases and J by 1 base, with 7 bases of the junction left unmatched. The germline V gene encodes CDR1 MGHRA and CDR2 YSYEKL. The CDR3 sequence is 18 residues long. The CDR3 sequence is CASSHGLAGGPLQETQYF. The DNA for the CDR3 is TGCGCCAGCAGCCATGGACTAGCGGGGGGCCCCCTCCAAGAGACCCAGTACTTC.

The chain links TRBV5-1 to TRBJ2-1, with 9 positions matching TRBD2. The germline V gene encodes CDR1 SGHRS and CDR2 YFSETQ. Unmatched junction bases numbered 10, after V lost 3 bases and J lost 3 bases. The CDR3 runs 17 residues. The CDR3 nucleotides read TGCGCCAGCAGCTGGGGTGCGGCTAGCGGGAACTACAATGAGCAGTTCTTC. Encoded protein: CASSWGAASGNYNEQFF. Together with reference TRBV5-1 and TRBJ2-1, the CDR3 gives the full variable domain: KAGVTQTPRYLIKTRGQQVTLSCSPISGHRSVSWYQQTPGQGLQFLFEYFSETQRNKGNFPGRFSGRQFSNSRSEMNVSTLELGDSALYLCASSWGAASGNYNEQFFGPGTRLTVL.

This rearrangement joins TRBV19 to TRBJ2-7; 11 bases fit TRBD1. Germline V CDR1 and CDR2: LNHDA, SQIVND (reference sequence). CDR3 length equals 15 residues. After removal of 5 bases from V and 4 bases from J, the junction contained 7 bases not matched to a gene. In DNA, the CDR3 is TGTGCCAGTAGTCCCCAAGGGACAGGGGGTTACGAGCAGTACTTC. As protein: CASSPQGTGGYEQYF.

This clone was seen more than once but under ten times. The V gene is TRBV29-1, the J gene TRBJ1-2; D perhaps matches TRBD1 (6 bases). Trimming left V 2 bases short and J 3 bases short, with 10 bases between. This CDR3 comprises 13 residues. The germline CDR1 and CDR2 sequences are SQVTM and ANQGSEA. The DNA of the CDR3 is TGCAGCGTTGAACGGGGGGCCGACTATGGCTACACCTTC. Protein sequence: CSVERGADYGYTF. The full variable domain, its missing parts supplied by reference TRBV29-1 and TRBJ1-2, is SAVISQKPSRDICQRGTSLTIQCQVDSQVTMMFWYRQQPGQSLTLIATANQGSEATYESGFVIDKFPISRPNLTFSTLTVSNMSPEDSSIYLCSVERGADYGYTFGSGTRLTVV.

The gene calls are TRBV6-5 and TRBJ1-2; 9 bases match TRBD1. The length of the CDR3 is 14 residues. From germline, CDR1 is MNHEY and CDR2 SVGAGI. With V trimmed by 2 bases and J by 6 bases, 4 bases remained unmatched. CDR3 sequence (DNA): TGTGCCAGCAGTTACCGGGGACAGGGCGATGGCTACACCTTC. It encodes CASSYRGQGDGYTF.

The chain is built from TRBV4-1 and TRBJ2-1, with D maybe TRBD1 (6 bases). The CDR3 contains 17 residues. CDR1 and CDR2 (germline): MGHRA, YSYEKL. Trimming pared 2 bases from V and 2 bases from J, leaving 16 bases between. The CDR3 coding sequence is TGCGCCAGCAGCCAAATACAGGGCCAAAAGGCCTACAATGAGCAGTTCTTC. It codes for CASSQIQGQKAYNEQFF.

This chain links TRBV2 with TRBJ1-2, with a tentative D call TRBD1 (5 bases). CDR1 and CDR2 from the germline V gene are SNHLY and FYNNEI. The CDR3 sequence is 9 residues long. Trimming took 10 bases from V and 7 from J, leaving 7 bases between them. The CDR3 here is CAIRGGYTF. The CDR3 DNA follows: TGTGCCATAAGGGGTGGCTACACCTTC.

This chain links TRBV30 with TRBJ1-5; 7 bases fit TRBD1. CDR3 length equals 14 residues. Unmatched junction bases numbered 5, after V lost 3 bases and J lost 3 bases. Germline CDR1 is GTSNPN and CDR2 is SVGIG (reference sequence). The CDR3 region is CAWREGAPNQPQHF. The CDR3 coding sequence is TGTGCCTGGAGGGAGGGGGCGCCCAATCAGCCCCAGCATTTT. The complete variable domain, with remaining parts taken from reference TRBV30 and TRBJ1-5, reads SQTIHQWPATLVQPVGSPLSLECTVEGTSNPNLYWYRQAAGRGLQLLFYSVGIGQISSEVPQNLSASRPQDRQFILSSKKLLLSDSGFYLCAWREGAPNQPQHFGDGTRLSIL.

This chain connects TRBV9 to TRBJ2-3; 8 positions match TRBD2. V was pared by 2 bases and J by 5 bases, with 10 bases of the junction left unmatched. Germline CDR1 reads SGDLS; CDR2 reads YYNGEE. The CDR3 loop spans 16 amino acids. This CDR3 reads CASSVRTGGLGDTQYF. For the CDR3, the DNA is TGTGCCAGCAGCGTCCGTACGGGGGGGCTTGGAGATACGCAGTATTTT.

The chain joins TRBV5-1 to TRBJ2-1, with TRBD2 matching 8 bases. V was pared by 4 bases and J by 3 bases, with 6 bases of the junction left unmatched. Germline loops: CDR1 SGHRS, CDR2 YFSETQ. The CDR3 is 15 residues long. Written as DNA, the CDR3 is TGCGCCAGCAGCGCCCGACTAGCGAGCTACAATGAGCAGTTCTTC. Translated, it gives CASSARLASYNEQFF.

The V call is TRBV27, the J call TRBJ2-1, with TRBD1 identical over 10 bases. Germline-derived CDR1 and CDR2 are MNHEY and SMNVEV (reference sequence). J lost 6 bases, V lost 6 bases, and 14 bases had no gene match. This CDR3 comprises 17 residues. In nucleotides, the CDR3 is TGTGCCAGCAGAGCGTCCTCCGGGACAGGGGAAGGCAATGAGCAGTTCTTC. It translates to CASRASSGTGEGNEQFF.

This chain links TRBV10-3 with TRBJ2-2; perhaps TRBD2 as D (5 bases). The germline V gene encodes CDR1 ENHRY and CDR2 SYGVKD. CDR3 length: 14 amino acids. V was clipped by 11 bases and J by 2 bases, with 15 bases between them. This CDR3 is CASQAGSNTGELFF. The CDR3, as DNA: TGTGCCTCGCAGGCGGGCTCAAACACCGGGGAGCTGTTTTTT.

As for this clone: One junction end disagrees with the germline gene, perhaps due to a read error. The rearrangement uses TRBV7-7 and TRBJ2-3; D is unclear. The germline gives CDR1 SSHAT, CDR2 FNYEAQ (reference sequence). The CDR3 extends over 15 amino acids. The CDR3 bases are TGTGCTAGCAGCTTGACACCCGGCGGCACAGATACGCAGTATTTT. Protein sequence: CASSLTPGGTDTQYF.

The chain links TRBV6-2 or TRBV6-3 to TRBJ1-4; D gene ambiguous. The CDR3 extends over 14 amino acids. The germline V gene has CDR1 MNHEY and CDR2 SVGEGT. Trimming removed 7 bases from V and 6 bases from J, with 15 bases in between. This chain's CDR3 is CASTPEGSDEKLFF. The CDR3 DNA sequence: TGTGCCAGCACCCCGGAGGGATCGGATGAAAAACTGTTTTTT.

This clone was observed a few times. The chain couples TRBV4-1 to TRBJ2-7; 10 positions agree with TRBD2. Germline values: CDR1 MGHRA, CDR2 YSYEKL. The V and J ends lost 5 bases and 5 bases, in that order; junction bases with no gene match: 12. There are 16 residues in the CDR3. The CDR3 here is CASSGLAGALPNEQYF. CDR3 DNA sequence: TGCGCCAGCAGCGGGCTAGCGGGGGCCTTGCCCAACGAGCAGTACTTC.

This chain connects TRBV5-3 to TRBJ1-1; D is undetermined. TRBV5-3 counts as an open reading frame of uncertain function. The CDR3 consists of 14 residues. V was pared by 4 bases and J by 11 bases, with 21 bases between. This chain's CDR3 is CARSLWLRESTAFF. DNA of the CDR3: TGTGCCAGAAGCCTGTGGTTGAGGGAAAGTACTGCTTTCTTT.